The 31 T cell receptor beta chains reported below all come from one sample, sequenced in a study of technical replicates of blood from several donors. Method: immunoSEQ multiplex PCR; TCRdb's copy keeps in-frame clones and lacks some. The sample includes roughly 100,000 clones, about 95% seen only once; the top ten take around 0.35%. The sequenced sample was T cells isolated from PBMCs. All receptors derive from a human donor in good health.

The chain is built from TRBV28 and TRBJ1-1; tentatively, D is TRBD1 (5 bases). Germline values: CDR1 MDHEN, CDR2 SYDVKM. Deletions cut 6 bases from V and 10 bases from J, with 15 bases between. The CDR3 is 12 residues long. The CDR3 bases are TGTGCCAGCAGCCCCGGGGGGGATCGAGCTTTCTTT. Translation: CASSPGGDRAFF.

V gene TRBV10-3 combines with J gene TRBJ2-2; 7 bases match TRBD2. This CDR3 contains 17 residues. Germline-derived CDR1 and CDR2 are ENHRY and SYGVKD. Germline trimming cut 2 bases from V and 0 bases from J; bases unmatched to any gene: 6. CDR3 bases: TGTGCCATCAGTGAGGCAGCCGGGACTACGAACACCGGGGAGCTGTTTTTT. Amino acids: CAISEAAGTTNTGELFF.

The chain recombines TRBV30 with TRBJ2-1; D gene ambiguous. CDR1 and CDR2 (germline): GTSNPN, SVGIG (reference sequence). This CDR3 contains 15 residues. The V end lost 3 bases, the J end lost 2 bases, and 14 bases lay between the germline ends. DNA of the CDR3: TGTGCCTGGAGCCCGGTAGATAGAGCCTACAATGAGCAGTTCTTC. This gives the protein CAWSPVDRAYNEQFF.

The rearrangement joins TRBV29-1 to TRBJ2-7; TRBD1 matches at 7 bases. Germline CDR1 SQVTM, CDR2 ANQGSEA. The CDR3 runs to 14 residues. V shed 6 bases and J 3 bases; nucleotides not matched to a gene: 11. CDR3 protein: CSVLTGSRLYEQYF. For the CDR3, the DNA is TGCAGCGTGTTGACAGGGTCAAGACTCTACGAGCAGTACTTC.

This clone appeared a few times. This chain connects TRBV19 to TRBJ2-7; 7 nucleotides match TRBD1. Germline V gene data show CDR1 as LNHDA and CDR2 as SQIVND (reference sequence). The CDR3 loop spans 17 amino acids. After removal of 5 bases from V and 5 bases from J, the junction contained 18 bases not matched to a gene. The CDR3 DNA follows: TGTGCCAGTAGTTCCGAATCCTCCGGGACAGCCTTTGACGAGCAGTACTTC. This translates into CASSSESSGTAFDEQYF.

This chain links TRBV10-3 with TRBJ2-7; weak D call: TRBD2 (5 bases). Germline loops: CDR1 ENHRY, CDR2 SYGVKD. Trimming shortened V by 3 bases and J by 3 bases, and 12 bases separated the two germline ends. This CDR3 contains 14 residues. For the CDR3, the DNA is TGTGCCATCAGTGATCACGGGATTGTCTACGAGCAGTACTTC. Its protein product is CAISDHGIVYEQYF.

The J gene is TRBJ1-1, the V gene TRBV18; 7 bases fit TRBD1. V was clipped by 3 bases and J by 3 bases; unmatched bases: 7. The CDR3 has 15 amino acids. CDR1 KGHSH and CDR2 LQKENI come from the germline V gene. The CDR3 protein is CASSPTTGRYTEAFF. DNA of the CDR3: TGTGCCAGCTCACCGACGACAGGGAGGTACACTGAAGCTTTCTTT.

The V gene is TRBV30, the J gene TRBJ2-2; tentative D call: TRBD1 (6 bases). The CDR3 spans 13 residues. The V gene lost 4 bases and the J gene lost 6 bases, with 12 bases spanning the gap. The germline V gene has CDR1 GTSNPN and CDR2 SVGIG (reference sequence). This CDR3 is CAWTGDIAGELFF. Here the CDR3 DNA reads TGTGCCTGGACAGGGGATATCGCCGGGGAGCTGTTTTTT.

The rearrangement uses TRBV29-1 and TRBJ2-5; D is uncertain. V lost 2 bases and J lost 4, with 14 bases in between. The CDR3 is made up of 14 amino acids. CDR1 and CDR2 (germline): SQVTM, ANQGSEA. CDR3 coding DNA: TGCAGCGTTGAATTAGTCTTCGAGAGAGAGACCCAGTACTTC. This translates into CSVELVFERETQYF.

The CDR3 DNA reads as TGTGCCAGTAAAGACACTAGCTCCTACAATGAGCAGTTCTTC. It encodes CASKDTSSYNEQFF. The V and J genes are TRBV19 and TRBJ2-1; D may be TRBD2 (5 bases). CDR1 and CDR2 (germline): LNHDA, SQIVND (reference sequence). V was cut by 7 bases and J by 0 bases, with 10 bases left in between. This CDR3 contains 14 residues.

The genes are TRBV10-1 and TRBJ2-4; 7 bases fit TRBD2. V lost 4 bases to trimming and J lost 0 bases; unmatched junction nucleotides: 9. The CDR3 sequence is 17 residues long. Germline CDR1 and CDR2: WNHNN and SYGVQD (reference sequence). The CDR3 coding sequence is TGCGCCAGCAGTGGGTCATACGGGGGGATAGCCAAAAACATTCAGTACTTC. This encodes CASSGSYGGIAKNIQYF.

This clone was found a few times. The V and J genes are TRBV2 and TRBJ2-1, with D possibly being TRBD1 (6 bases). From germline, CDR1 is SNHLY and CDR2 FYNNEI. The CDR3 length is 16 residues. Trimming took off 2 bases at V and 4 bases at J, with 15 bases between the two ends. CDR3 DNA sequence: TGTGCCAGCAGTGAAACGATACAGGGTCGGTACAATGAGCAGTTCTTC. Protein: CASSETIQGRYNEQFF.

V and J are TRBV27 and TRBJ1-5; D unclear. Germline CDR1 MNHEY, CDR2 SMNVEV (reference sequence). The CDR3 length is 15 residues. The V gene lost 4 bases and the J gene lost 0 bases, with 10 bases spanning the gap. The CDR3 loop reads CASSSGLDSNQPQHF. The CDR3, as DNA: TGTGCCAGCAGTTCCGGGTTAGATAGCAATCAGCCCCAGCATTTT.

This chain connects TRBV28 to TRBJ2-5; TRBD2 might be the D (5 bases). The CDR3 covers 13 residues. The germline V and J ends were trimmed by 5 bases and 2 bases, with 9 bases remaining between them. CDR1 is MDHEN and CDR2 is SYDVKM in the germline V gene. CDR3 in DNA: TGTGCCAGCAGTCCCCGAGGGCAAGAGACCCAGTACTTC. Its translation: CASSPRGQETQYF. Together with reference TRBV28 and TRBJ2-5, the CDR3 gives the full variable domain: DVKVTQSSRYLVKRTGEKVFLECVQDMDHENMFWYRQDPGLGLRLIYFSYDVKMKEKGDIPEGYSVSREKKERFSLILESASTNQTSMYLCASSPRGQETQYFGPGTRLLVL.

V and J are TRBV6-1 and TRBJ1-2; TRBD1 matches 9 bases. This CDR3 spans 15 amino acids. Germline V lookup: CDR1 MNHNS, CDR2 SASEGT. Trimming removed 3 bases from V and 5 bases from J; junction bases left unmatched: 7. The CDR3 is CASSETGTGLYGYTF. The CDR3 DNA is TGTGCCAGCAGTGAGACCGGGACAGGGTTATATGGCTACACCTTC.

The rearrangement joins TRBV9 to TRBJ2-3, with 11 nucleotides matching TRBD1. Germline CDR1 is SGDLS and CDR2 is YYNGEE. The ends lost 4 bases at V and 2 bases at J; junction bases unmatched: 3. CDR3 length equals 15 residues. The CDR3 is CASSRDRGSTDTQYF. The DNA of the CDR3 is TGTGCCAGCAGCCGGGACAGGGGGTCCACAGATACGCAGTATTTT.

V is TRBV9 and J is TRBJ2-4; possible D gene TRBD1, 6 bases. CDR3 length equals 17 residues. The V gene's germline CDR1 is SGDLS and CDR2 YYNGEE. V shed 4 bases and J shed 8 bases, with 25 bases lying between them. CDR3: CASSISRAAGDRDIQYF. The CDR3 DNA follows: TGTGCCAGCAGCATATCCCGGGCGGCAGGGGATAGGGACATTCAGTACTTC.

V is TRBV30 and J is TRBJ2-1; 9 nucleotides match TRBD2. The CDR3 is 14 amino acids. Germline CDR1 reads GTSNPN; CDR2 reads SVGIG (reference sequence). In nucleotides, the CDR3 is TGTGTCCTAGCGGGACCAAGCTCCTACAATGAGCAGTTCTTC. Amino acids: CVLAGPSSYNEQFF. Full variable domain (outside the CDR3, taken from reference TRBV30 and TRBJ2-1): SQTIHQWPATLVQPVGSPLSLECTVEGTSNPNLYWYRQAAGRGLQLLFYSVGIGQISSEVPQNLSASRPQDRQFILSSKKLLLSDSGFYLCVLAGPSSYNEQFFGPGTRLTVL.

The rearrangement joins TRBV10-1 to TRBJ1-1; the D is unclear. The CDR3 length is 12 residues. Germline CDR1 and CDR2: WNHNN and SYGVQD (reference sequence). V was clipped by 0 bases and J by 7 bases, with 6 bases between them. The CDR3 spells CASSESNGEAFF. In DNA form, the CDR3 reads TGCGCCAGCAGTGAGTCGAACGGTGAAGCTTTCTTT.

The chain combines TRBV5-6 with TRBJ2-3; TRBD2 matches at 11 bases. CDR3 length: 16 residues. With V trimmed by 5 bases and J by 2 bases, 7 bases remained unmatched. CDR1 SGHDT and CDR2 YYEEEE come from the germline V gene. CDR3 loop: CASRFGLAGYTDTQYF. Here the CDR3 DNA reads TGTGCCAGCAGATTTGGACTAGCGGGTTACACAGATACGCAGTATTTT. Variable domain in full (rest from reference TRBV5-6 and TRBJ2-3): DAGVTQSPTHLIKTRGQQVTLRCSPKSGHDTVSWYQQALGQGPQFIFQYYEEEERQRGNFPDRFSGHQFPNYSSELNVNALLLGDSALYLCASRFGLAGYTDTQYFGPGTRLTVL.

This clone was found once. This chain uses TRBV7-3 with TRBJ1-1; D ambiguous. The germline V gene has CDR1 SGHTA and CDR2 FQGTGA. Trimming left V 1 base short and J 0 bases short, with 3 bases between. This CDR3 has 13 residues. In DNA, the CDR3 is TGTGCCAGCAGCTTAATTATGAACACTGAAGCTTTCTTT. It specifies CASSLIMNTEAFF.

The chain carries TRBV7-3 and TRBJ2-2; no reliable D call. CDR1 and CDR2 from the germline V gene are SGHTA and FQGTGA. CDR3 length equals 14 residues. Trimming left V 1 base short and J 6 bases short, with 9 bases between. The CDR3 loop reads CASSLIPTSGELFF. In nucleotides, the CDR3 is TGTGCCAGCAGCTTAATACCCACATCCGGGGAGCTGTTTTTT.

The V gene is TRBV21-1, the J gene TRBJ2-7; TRBD2, the table's D call, lacks a check against the DNA. TRBV21-1 is given as a pseudogene. CDR3 length equals 16 residues. This chain's CDR3 is CASSAGLAGVSYEQYF. DNA of the CDR3: TGTGCCAGCAGCGCTGGACTAGCGGGAGTATCCTACGAGCAGTACTTC.

The chain carries TRBV5-4 and TRBJ2-7; 8 bases agree with TRBD2. The CDR3 runs 15 residues. V lost 2 bases to trimming and J lost 6 bases; unmatched junction nucleotides: 10. Per the germline V gene, CDR1 is SGHNT and CDR2 is YYREEE (reference sequence). CDR3: CASSLFSGLGGEQYF. The CDR3 DNA is TGTGCCAGCAGCTTATTTTCGGGACTAGGAGGCGAGCAGTACTTC.

The chain joins TRBV21-1 to TRBJ2-3; TRBD2, as called in the table, went unchecked against the DNA. TRBV21-1 is reported as a pseudogene. This CDR3 contains 14 residues. The chain's CDR3 is CASSTRTSTDTQYF. The CDR3, as DNA: TGTGCCAGCAGCACAAGGACTAGCACAGATACGCAGTATTTT.

The genes are TRBV19 and TRBJ2-7, with D uncertain. CDR1 and CDR2 from the germline V gene are LNHDA and SQIVND (reference sequence). Deletions cut 4 bases from V and 0 bases from J, with 10 bases between. The CDR3 spans 14 residues. CDR3 nucleotide sequence: TGTGCCAGTAGTACCCGACATTCCTCCTACGAGCAGTACTTC. Its translation: CASSTRHSSYEQYF.

This clone has only a few counts. This chain joins TRBV6-5 and TRBJ2-7; the D gene is possibly TRBD2 (5 bases). The V end was cut by 6 bases, the J end by 3 bases, with 9 bases between. The CDR3 is 12 amino acids. Germline V gives CDR1 MNHEY, CDR2 SVGAGI. The CDR3 bases are TGTGCCAGCAGCCTAGGAGGCTACGAGCAGTACTTC. Its translation is CASSLGGYEQYF.

This chain links TRBV6-5 with TRBJ2-6; D gene ambiguous. V gave up 6 bases and J gave up 3 bases, with 6 bases separating them. CDR1 and CDR2 from the germline V gene are MNHEY and SVGAGI. The CDR3 is 13 amino acids. The CDR3: CASRESGANVLTF. The CDR3 DNA reads TGTGCCAGCAGAGAGAGTGGGGCCAACGTCCTGACTTTC.

V usage is TRBV7-3 and J usage is TRBJ2-1; tentatively, D is TRBD1 (5 bases). Germline CDR1 SGHTA, CDR2 FQGTGA. CDR3 length equals 15 residues. Trimming left V 5 bases short and J 3 bases short, with 14 bases between. The CDR3 nucleotides are TGTGCCAGCAGCCCACAAGGGGCGGTCTACAATGAGCAGTTCTTC. This codes for CASSPQGAVYNEQFF. Full variable domain (missing parts from reference TRBV7-3 and TRBJ2-1): GAGVSQTPSNKVTEKGKYVELRCDPISGHTALYWYRQSLGQGPEFLIYFQGTGAADDSGLPNDRFFAVRPEGSVSTLKIQRTERGDSAVYLCASSPQGAVYNEQFFGPGTRLTVL.

This sequence joins TRBV27 and TRBJ2-3; TRBD2 matches 11 bases. Trimming took 3 bases from V and 1 from J; bases not matched to a gene: 6. The CDR3 runs to 17 residues. Germline CDR1 reads MNHEY; CDR2 reads SMNVEV (reference sequence). The CDR3 bases are TGTGCCAGCAGTTTTAGCGGGAGGGCGTGGGGCACAGATACGCAGTATTTT. Translating it yields CASSFSGRAWGTDTQYF.

The gene calls are TRBV7-2 and TRBJ2-3; TRBD2 agrees at 13 bases. Germline trimming cut 5 bases from V and 6 bases from J; bases unmatched to any gene: 5. The CDR3 consists of 15 residues. Germline CDR1 is SGHTA and CDR2 is FQGNSA. The CDR3 protein is CASSQQTSGRDTQYF. The CDR3 DNA follows: TGTGCCAGCAGCCAACAGACTAGCGGGAGGGATACGCAGTATTTT.